This TCR beta chain was sequenced during a study of shared clonotypes between healthy human individuals. The protocol was immunoSEQ multiplex PCR, while the TCRdb copy is restricted to in-frame clones and leaves out a portion. The sample has a few million clones, approximately 90% seen once. Sample: naive CD4+ T cells sorted from blood. Subset specified: CD45RA+ positively selected. The TCR comes from a man between 18 and 35 years old in good health.

The CDR3 sequence: CASSKVGQGVYSNQPQHF. CDR3 nucleotides: TGTGCCAGCAGCAAAGTTGGACAGGGGGTTTATAGCAATCAGCCCCAGCATTTT. The rearrangement links TRBV21-1 to TRBJ1-5; TRBD1, the table's D call, was not compared with the DNA. TRBV21-1 corresponds to a pseudogene. This CDR3 region has 18 residues.